A selection of T cell receptor beta chains follows, all from one sample in a study of cytomegalovirus exposure and HLA in healthy donors. Data came from immunoSEQ multiplex PCR; TCRdb stores just in-frame clones and leaves some out. The sample contains roughly 120,000 clones, around 82% of which appear only once. The sample was PBMCs. All receptors derive from a woman younger than 45 in good health and CMV-seropositive. CDR3s include the opening cysteine and the closing phenylalanine or tryptophan. Fields, in order: clone size, D gene, V gene, J gene, CDR3 protein. A D gene is named only where the DNA matches it firmly. Clone sizes are given selectively: once, few, many, or a class where the clone is expanded.

clone size: -; D gene: -; V gene: TRBV19; J gene: TRBJ2-7; CDR3 protein: CASSILGAQSYEQYF
clone size: -; D gene: TRBD2; V gene: TRBV10-2; J gene: TRBJ2-7; CDR3 protein: CASSESETSGGADEQYF
clone size: -; D gene: -; V gene: TRBV18; J gene: TRBJ1-2; CDR3 protein: CASSQSEDYGYTF
clone size: few; D gene: -; V gene: TRBV5-1; J gene: TRBJ2-3; CDR3 protein: CASSATGTDTQYF
clone size: -; D gene: TRBD1; V gene: TRBV2; J gene: TRBJ1-1; CDR3 protein: CASTGQGNTEAFF
clone size: -; D gene: TRBD1; V gene: TRBV5-1; J gene: TRBJ1-4; CDR3 protein: CASSFDYGTGGEKLFF
clone size: -; D gene: -; V gene: TRBV11-2; J gene: TRBJ2-7; CDR3 protein: CASSLDRTAVSGSGQYF
clone size: -; D gene: -; V gene: TRBV29-1; J gene: TRBJ2-7; CDR3 protein: CSVRTVNYEQYF
clone size: -; D gene: TRBD2; V gene: TRBV6-5; J gene: TRBJ2-3; CDR3 protein: CASSSLAGKTTDTQYF
clone size: -; D gene: -; V gene: TRBV30; J gene: TRBJ1-1; CDR3 protein: CAWSVLQGLWASAAFF
clone size: -; D gene: TRBD2; V gene: TRBV10-3; J gene: TRBJ2-5; CDR3 protein: CAISSGGAGETQYF
clone size: few; D gene: -; V gene: TRBV6-1; J gene: TRBJ1-1; CDR3 protein: CASRKGEVNTEAFF
clone size: -; D gene: -; V gene: TRBV28; J gene: TRBJ1-4; CDR3 protein: CASSLWSIPTNEKLFF
clone size: -; D gene: TRBD1; V gene: TRBV6-5; J gene: TRBJ2-1; CDR3 protein: CASRRTGLGGEQFF
clone size: -; D gene: -; V gene: TRBV19; J gene: TRBJ1-1; CDR3 protein: CASSTYRVNTEAFF
clone size: -; D gene: TRBD2; V gene: TRBV5-5; J gene: TRBJ2-5; CDR3 protein: CASSFGLAEETQYF
clone size: once; D gene: TRBD1; V gene: TRBV2; J gene: TRBJ1-5; CDR3 protein: CASTQSGTEYSNQPQHF
clone size: -; D gene: -; V gene: TRBV11-2; J gene: TRBJ1-1; CDR3 protein: CASSLGYGQTEAFF
clone size: -; D gene: TRBD1; V gene: TRBV5-6; J gene: TRBJ1-5; CDR3 protein: CASSYRQGSNQPQHF
clone size: -; D gene: -; V gene: TRBV20-1; J gene: TRBJ2-3; CDR3 protein: CSPWLGDTQYF
clone size: -; D gene: TRBD1; V gene: TRBV6-1; J gene: TRBJ1-6; CDR3 protein: CASLPTGGNSPLHF
clone size: -; D gene: -; V gene: TRBV6-6; J gene: TRBJ2-1; CDR3 protein: CASSYSKSSYNEQFF
clone size: -; D gene: TRBD1; V gene: TRBV27; J gene: TRBJ2-3; CDR3 protein: CASSLGQGFDTQYF
clone size: -; D gene: -; V gene: TRBV5-1; J gene: TRBJ2-7; CDR3 protein: CASSLARQGGTYEQYF
clone size: -; D gene: TRBD2; V gene: TRBV19; J gene: TRBJ2-5; CDR3 protein: CASRDPRTSGGETQYF
clone size: -; D gene: TRBD1; V gene: TRBV19; J gene: TRBJ1-5; CDR3 protein: CASRRTGGNQPQHF
clone size: once; D gene: -; V gene: TRBV5-1; J gene: TRBJ1-2; CDR3 protein: CASSSGTLNYGYTF
clone size: -; D gene: -; V gene: TRBV27; J gene: TRBJ2-1; CDR3 protein: CASSSSGNEQFF
clone size: -; D gene: -; V gene: TRBV6-1; J gene: TRBJ1-6; CDR3 protein: CASTPRPVNNSPLHF
clone size: -; D gene: -; V gene: TRBV7-9; J gene: TRBJ2-2; CDR3 protein: CASSLALDRTGELFF
clone size: -; D gene: TRBD2; V gene: TRBV6-1; J gene: TRBJ2-5; CDR3 protein: CASGTSEETQYF
clone size: -; D gene: -; V gene: TRBV6-5; J gene: TRBJ1-2; CDR3 protein: CASSPGQFSYGYTF
clone size: -; D gene: -; V gene: TRBV5-1; J gene: TRBJ1-2; CDR3 protein: CASSLGAGDNYGYTF
clone size: few; D gene: -; V gene: TRBV2; J gene: TRBJ2-7; CDR3 protein: CAIKEEAAYEQYF
clone size: -; D gene: -; V gene: TRBV2; J gene: TRBJ2-3; CDR3 protein: CASSDKGGWDTQYF
clone size: -; D gene: TRBD2; V gene: TRBV10-3; J gene: TRBJ2-5; CDR3 protein: CAIRKGLASNQETQYF
clone size: few; D gene: TRBD1; V gene: TRBV23-1; J gene: TRBJ2-7; CDR3 protein: CASSSGGQPSYEQYF
clone size: -; D gene: TRBD1; V gene: TRBV30; J gene: TRBJ1-6; CDR3 protein: CARRTGTANSPLHF
clone size: -; D gene: -; V gene: TRBV11-1; J gene: TRBJ1-2; CDR3 protein: CASSLASGAYGYTF
clone size: few; D gene: TRBD1; V gene: TRBV5-1; J gene: TRBJ2-1; CDR3 protein: CASSPAKTGDIYNEQFF
clone size: -; D gene: -; V gene: TRBV19; J gene: TRBJ1-5; CDR3 protein: CASSTQTDQPQHF
clone size: -; D gene: TRBD1; V gene: TRBV18; J gene: TRBJ1-5; CDR3 protein: CASSPLTGGQNQPQHF
clone size: -; D gene: -; V gene: TRBV11-3; J gene: TRBJ2-1; CDR3 protein: CASSVLGTFNEQFF
clone size: -; D gene: TRBD1; V gene: TRBV29-1; J gene: TRBJ2-3; CDR3 protein: CSVGGGQGNTDTQYF
clone size: few; D gene: -; V gene: TRBV5-1; J gene: TRBJ2-2; CDR3 protein: CASSLMSPNTGELFF
clone size: -; D gene: TRBD2; V gene: TRBV11-2; J gene: TRBJ2-5; CDR3 protein: CASSLGTSGKETQYF
clone size: -; D gene: -; V gene: TRBV5-1; J gene: TRBJ1-3; CDR3 protein: CASSLQGALTGNTIYF
clone size: -; D gene: -; V gene: TRBV19; J gene: TRBJ2-7; CDR3 protein: CASSIDRTAYEQYF
clone size: -; D gene: -; V gene: TRBV2; J gene: TRBJ1-4; CDR3 protein: CASSAQRGSTNEKLFF
clone size: -; D gene: -; V gene: TRBV2; J gene: TRBJ1-1; CDR3 protein: CASSEQGTEAFF
clone size: -; D gene: TRBD2; V gene: TRBV9; J gene: TRBJ2-7; CDR3 protein: CASSASGLSYEQYF
clone size: -; D gene: TRBD2; V gene: TRBV10-3; J gene: TRBJ2-7; CDR3 protein: CAISVAGEDQYF
clone size: -; D gene: TRBD1; V gene: TRBV7-9; J gene: TRBJ1-1; CDR3 protein: CASSQTGGEAFF
clone size: few; D gene: -; V gene: TRBV2; J gene: TRBJ2-7; CDR3 protein: CASNEKAAYEQYF
clone size: -; D gene: TRBD2; V gene: TRBV29-1; J gene: TRBJ2-2; CDR3 protein: CSAGAGGHTGELFF